This T cell receptor (beta chain) was captured in a study of Ad26.COV2.S vaccination and SARS-CoV-2 variants. At the level of the study: The vaccine Ad26.COV2.S was put into the muscle once, or twice with 56 days between.

Treatment specified: 15 to 20 received Ad26.COV2.S at low or high dose, single or two shots; 5 received placebo; per-sample allocation not given. Sampling happened 63 days after the first vaccine or placebo injection. TCRdb's copy holds only in-frame clones and misses some; the assay was immunoSEQ multiplex PCR. This table holds around 400,000 clones, around four fifths found once. The CDR3 is made up of 16 amino acids. Germline CDR1 SGHTA, CDR2 FQGNSA. The V and J ends lost 5 bases and 3 bases, in that order; junction bases with no gene match: 10. As concerns this clone: Its matching antigen is unknown.

General study results and limits: Quantification of TCR breadth and depth may have yielded underestimates of total T cell responses.

The sample here was peripheral blood, taken in a trial of Ad26.COV2.S vaccine versus placebo. This receptor was identified in a person between 18 and 65 years old who received the Ad26.COV2.S COVID-19 vaccine or a placebo. The chain carries TRBV7-2 and TRBJ2-7, with 10 nucleotides matching TRBD1. The CDR3 coding sequence is TGTGCCAGCAGCCCGGGGACAGGGGTCATCTACTACGAGCAGTACTTC. This sequence encodes CASSPGTGVIYYEQYF. The full variable domain, with the rest looked up from reference TRBV7-2 and TRBJ2-7, is GAGVSQSPSNKVTEKGKDVELRCDPISGHTALYWYRQSLGQGLEFLIYFQGNSAPDKSGLPSDRFSAERTGGSVSTLTIQRTQQEDSAVYLCASSPGTGVIYYEQYFGPGTRLTVT.